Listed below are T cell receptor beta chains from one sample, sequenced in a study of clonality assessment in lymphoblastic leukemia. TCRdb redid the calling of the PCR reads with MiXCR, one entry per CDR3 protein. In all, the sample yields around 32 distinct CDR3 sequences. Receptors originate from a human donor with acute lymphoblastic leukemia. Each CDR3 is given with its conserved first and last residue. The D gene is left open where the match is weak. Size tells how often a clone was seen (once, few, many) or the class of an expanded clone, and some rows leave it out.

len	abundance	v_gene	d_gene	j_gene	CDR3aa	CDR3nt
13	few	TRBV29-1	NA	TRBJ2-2	CSVEVANTGELFF	TGCAGCGTTGAGGTGGCGAACACCGGGGAGCTGTTTTTT
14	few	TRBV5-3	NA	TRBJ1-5	CARSRQVSNQPQHF	TGTGCCAGAAGCCGACAGGTTAGCAATCAGCCCCAGCATTTT
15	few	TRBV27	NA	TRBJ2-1	CASSLSQGTFNEQFF	TGTGCCAGCAGTTTATCACAGGGTACGTTCAATGAGCAGTTCTTC
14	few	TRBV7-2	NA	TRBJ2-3	CASSPRNYEHTQYF	TGTGCCAGCAGCCCACGAAACTACGAGCACACGCAGTATTTT
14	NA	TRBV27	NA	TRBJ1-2	CASSLDGLGYGYTF	TGTGCCAGCAGTTTGGACGGTTTGGGCTATGGCTACACCTTC
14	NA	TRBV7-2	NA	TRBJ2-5	CASSFSGDQETQYF	TGTGCCAGCAGCTTTTCAGGGGACCAAGAGACCCAGTACTTC
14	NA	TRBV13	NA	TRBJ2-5	CASSLSGVQETQYF	TGTGCCAGCAGCTTAAGCGGAGTTCAAGAGACCCAGTACTTC
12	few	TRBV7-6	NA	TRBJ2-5	CASSLAGKTQYF	TGTGCCAGCAGCTTAGCGGGGAAGACCCAGTACTTC
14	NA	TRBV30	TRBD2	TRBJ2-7	CAWSVQAGAYEQYF	TGTGCCTGGAGTGTCCAGGCGGGAGCCTACGAGCAGTACTTC
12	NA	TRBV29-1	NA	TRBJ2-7	CSVVVGARKQYF	TGCAGCGTTGTTGTGGGAGCCAGGAAGCAGTACTTC
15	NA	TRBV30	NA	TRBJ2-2	CAWSRGGFYTGELFF	TGTGCCTGGAGCAGGGGGGGATTTTACACCGGGGAGCTGTTTTTT
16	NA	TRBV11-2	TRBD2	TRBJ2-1	CASSPSTGRAVNEQFF	TGTGCCAGCAGCCCCTCCACCGGGAGGGCCGTCAATGAGCAGTTCTTC